This TCR beta chain is from a study of spatial heterogeneity in lung cancer. MiXCR, run by TCRdb on the 5' RACE reads, gives a single entry per CDR3 protein. Of about 5,000 distinct CDR3 sequences listed, less than 3% are singletons. Indicated time point: sample taken at primary tumor resection. The donors, 70 or so patients with untreated early-stage non-small cell lung cancer, provided the samples. Within the sample, this clonotype is medium-sized. CDR1 and CDR2 (germline): DFQATT, SNEGSKA (reference sequence). After removal of 2 bases from V and 7 bases from J, the junction contained 9 bases not matched to a gene. This CDR3 contains 15 residues.

This clonotype was obtained from a male donor with early-stage non-small cell lung cancer. The material was normal lung tissue next to the tumor, obtained at surgery. The rearrangement joins TRBV20-1 to TRBJ2-7, with 12 bases lining up with TRBD2. The CDR3 coding sequence is TGCAGTGCTAGATCCCGGACTAGCGGGATTCGAGAGCAGTACTTC. Translation gives CSARSRTSGIREQYF.